A single sample is the source of the 3 T cell receptor beta chains below, sequenced in a study of cytomegalovirus exposure and HLA in healthy donors. Clones were read by immunoSEQ multiplex PCR, and TCRdb kept only the in-frame ones, dropping some. The table has over 45,000 clones, about 88% seen once. What was sequenced was PBMCs. Every receptor here comes from a woman aged 30 to 39 in good health and CMV-seronegative.

The count of this clone is one. The rearrangement joins TRBV28 to TRBJ1-2, with D maybe TRBD1 (6 bases). The germline gives CDR1 MDHEN, CDR2 SYDVKM. Trimming removed 6 bases from V and 4 bases from J, with 18 bases in between. CDR3 length equals 15 residues. The CDR3 DNA reads TGTGCCAGCAGGCCGACAGGCAGTGAGGGCTATGGCTACACCTTC. Translated, it gives CASRPTGSEGYGYTF.

This clone was seen only once. This chain connects TRBV4-2 to TRBJ1-2, with TRBD1 identical over 8 bases. The length of the CDR3 is 17 residues. Looked up from germline, CDR1 is LGHNA and CDR2 is YNFKEQ. After removal of 1 base from V and 0 bases from J, the junction contained 7 bases not matched to a gene. CDR3 coding DNA: TGTGCCAGCAGCCAAGGGGGGACAGGCCGAGCTAACTATGGCTACACCTTC. It specifies CASSQGGTGRANYGYTF.

The chain combines TRBV27 with TRBJ2-3; 9 nucleotides agree with TRBD2. Germline lookup yields CDR1 MNHEY and CDR2 SMNVEV (reference sequence). This CDR3 has 16 amino acids. The J segment lost 0 bases and the V segment lost 5 bases, leaving 6 bases of the junction unmatched. In DNA, the CDR3 is TGTGCCAGCAGTCTCCTGACTAGCGGAAGCACAGATACGCAGTATTTT. Protein sequence: CASSLLTSGSTDTQYF.